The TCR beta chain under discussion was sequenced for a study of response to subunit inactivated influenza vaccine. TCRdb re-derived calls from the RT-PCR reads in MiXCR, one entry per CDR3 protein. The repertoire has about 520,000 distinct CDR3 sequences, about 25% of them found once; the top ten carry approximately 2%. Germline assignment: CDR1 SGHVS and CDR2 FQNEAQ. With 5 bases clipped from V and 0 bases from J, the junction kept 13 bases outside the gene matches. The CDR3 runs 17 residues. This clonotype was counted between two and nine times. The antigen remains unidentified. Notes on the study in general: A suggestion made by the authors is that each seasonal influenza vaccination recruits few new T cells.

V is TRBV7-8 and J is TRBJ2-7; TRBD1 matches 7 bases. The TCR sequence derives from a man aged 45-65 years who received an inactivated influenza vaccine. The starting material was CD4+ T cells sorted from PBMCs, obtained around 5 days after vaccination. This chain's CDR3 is CASSLTETGLTSYEQYF. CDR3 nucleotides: TGTGCCAGCAGCCTAACGGAGACAGGGTTGACCTCCTACGAGCAGTACTTC. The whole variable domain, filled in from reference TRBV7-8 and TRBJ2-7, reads GAGVSQSPRYKVAKRGQDVALRCDPISGHVSLFWYQQALGQGPEFLTYFQNEAQLDKSGLPSDRFFAERPEGSVSTLKIQRTQQEDSAVYLCASSLTETGLTSYEQYFGPGTRLTVT.